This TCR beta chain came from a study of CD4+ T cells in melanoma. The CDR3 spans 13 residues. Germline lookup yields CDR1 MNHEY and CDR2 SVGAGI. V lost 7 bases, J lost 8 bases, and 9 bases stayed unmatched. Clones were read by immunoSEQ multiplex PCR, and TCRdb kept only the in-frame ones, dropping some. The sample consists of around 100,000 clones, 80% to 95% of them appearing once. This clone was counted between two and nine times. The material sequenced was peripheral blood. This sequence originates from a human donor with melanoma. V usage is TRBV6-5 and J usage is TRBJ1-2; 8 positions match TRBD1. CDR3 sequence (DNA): TGTGCCAGCATCGACAGGGGATTGGGAGGCTACACCTTC. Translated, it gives CASIDRGLGGYTF.